The TCR beta chain described here comes from a study of identifying expanded T cells in peripheral blood. Trimming removed 4 bases at V and 4 bases at J, with 14 bases between. The CDR3 is 14 residues long. Per the germline V gene, CDR1 is SGHNT and CDR2 is YYREEE (reference sequence). The repertoire was sequenced with immunoSEQ multiplex PCR; TCRdb's copy has only in-frame clones and lacks some. The table shows about 85,000 clones, with 85% to 90% occurring only once. Material for sequencing was blood. The rearrangement joins TRBV5-4 to TRBJ1-2; TRBD1 is a possible D gene (6 bases). This TCR was recovered from a person aged 18-70 years in good health. The CDR3 sequence: CASSPGGGGYGYTF. CDR3 nucleotides: TGTGCCAGCAGCCCGGGGGGGGGCGGCTATGGCTACACCTTC. The full variable domain, its missing parts supplied by reference TRBV5-4 and TRBJ1-2, is ETGVTQSPTHLIKTRGQQVTLRCSSQSGHNTVSWYQQALGQGPQFIFQYYREEENGRGNFPPRFSGLQFPNYSSELNVNALELDDSALYLCASSPGGGGYGYTFGSGTRLTVV.